These 13 T cell receptor beta chains share one sample of origin, sequenced in a study of a mutant IDH1 vaccine in newly diagnosed glioma. Specified time point: week 47, end of study. In the vaccine, a single dose held 300 ug of the mutant IDH1 20-mer peptide, along with topical imiquimod. These TCRs are of unknown antigen specificity. Sequenced by immunoSEQ multiplex PCR; TCRdb stores in-frame clones only, minus some. This table holds more than 50,000 clones, 65% found once. Sequencing used peripheral blood mononuclear cells (PBMCs), obtained from a glioma patient whose treatment included an IDH1 peptide vaccine. These receptors all stem from a man between 40 and 49 years old with glioma. Some clones in this sample may be carry-over from other donors' samples.

This clone turned up a few times. The rearrangement uses TRBV29-1 and TRBJ2-7; TRBD2 agrees at 8 bases. The germline gives CDR1 SQVTM, CDR2 ANQGSEA. V lost 6 bases, J lost 3 bases, and 1 base stayed unmatched. The CDR3 consists of 11 residues. For the CDR3, the DNA is TGCAGCGTGCGGGGGGTCTACGAGCAGTACTTC. It specifies CSVRGVYEQYF.

The V call is TRBV6-6, the J call TRBJ2-5; 9 bases are a match to TRBD2. V shed 0 bases, J shed 5 bases, and the junction held 1 base outside the gene matches. Germline loops: CDR1 MNHNY, CDR2 SVGAGI (reference sequence). CDR3 length: 14 amino acids. CDR3 region: CASSYSLAGETQYF. The CDR3 nucleotides are TGTGCCAGCAGTTACTCCCTAGCGGGGGAGACCCAGTACTTC.

This clone was seen a handful of times. CDR3 sequence (DNA): TGTGCCAGCAGCAACGGGAGTTACAATGAGCAGTTCTTC. The encoded protein is CASSNGSYNEQFF. V is TRBV7-2 and J is TRBJ2-1; the D gene is possibly TRBD2 (6 bases). Germline V gene lookup returns CDR1 SGHTA and CDR2 FQGNSA. The CDR3 contains 13 residues. The V end was cut by 5 bases, the J end by 4 bases, with 9 bases between.

The table lists this clone with a count of one. This rearrangement joins TRBV7-2 to TRBJ2-5; a possible D gene is TRBD1 (6 bases). Germline V gives CDR1 SGHTA, CDR2 FQGNSA. CDR3 length: 16 amino acids. Trimming shortened V by 5 bases and J by 1 base, and 17 bases separated the two germline ends. CDR3 protein: CASSRVSGVGQETQYF. CDR3 coding DNA: TGTGCCAGCAGCCGCGTTTCAGGGGTTGGCCAAGAGACCCAGTACTTC.

This clone was seen a few times. CDR3 in amino acids: CALTHREGNSPLHF. DNA for the CDR3: TGTGCCCTAACCCACAGGGAGGGGAATTCACCCCTCCACTTT. This chain uses TRBV19 with TRBJ1-6; D might be TRBD1 (6 bases). Germline CDR1 LNHDA, CDR2 SQIVND (reference sequence). The CDR3 consists of 14 residues. V shed 11 bases and J shed 7 bases, with 18 bases lying between them.

The chain uses TRBV10-1 and TRBJ2-3; the D gene is possibly TRBD1 (5 bases). This CDR3 has 14 residues. Between the trimmed V and J ends, which lost 4 bases and 1 base, there was a span of 9 bases. CDR1 is WNHNN and CDR2 is SYGVQD in the germline V gene (reference sequence). The CDR3 coding sequence is TGCGCCAGCAGTGGGGGCCTACGCACAGATACGCAGTATTTT. Protein: CASSGGLRTDTQYF.

The V and J genes are TRBV29-1 and TRBJ2-1, with D maybe TRBD2 (6 bases). CDR3 length: 13 amino acids. The germline V and J ends were trimmed by 3 bases and 9 bases, with 15 bases remaining between them. Germline CDR1 and CDR2: SQVTM and ANQGSEA. The CDR3 reads CSVEGGTRGEQFF. CDR3 in DNA: TGCAGCGTTGAGGGCGGGACCCGGGGTGAGCAGTTCTTC.

This chain uses TRBV25-1 with TRBJ1-1, with D possibly being TRBD1 (5 bases). CDR1 MGHDK and CDR2 SYGVNS come from the germline V gene. Trimming cost V 1 base and J 6 bases, with 9 bases left between them. This CDR3 has 13 amino acids. As DNA, the CDR3 is TGTGCCAGCAGTGAATCCCGGGGGGCTGAAGCTTTCTTT. Protein product: CASSESRGAEAFF.

This clone occurred a few times. The genes are TRBV14 and TRBJ2-5; unclear D gene. This CDR3 contains 14 residues. With 6 bases removed from V and 4 bases from J, the gap between germline ends came to 15 bases. Germline CDR1 SGHDN, CDR2 FVKESK. CDR3 nucleotide sequence: TGTGCCAGCAGTCACCTGGCTGGGTTAGAGACCCAGTACTTC. Translation gives CASSHLAGLETQYF.

The V gene is TRBV7-2, the J gene TRBJ2-5; D is possibly TRBD2 (6 bases). The CDR3 has 12 residues. The ends were cut back, 10 bases at V and 5 bases at J, with 14 bases in the middle. Germline V gene lookup returns CDR1 SGHTA and CDR2 FQGNSA. The DNA for the CDR3 is TGTGCCATCGGGGACTGGGGGGAGACCCAGTACTTC. Translated, it gives CAIGDWGETQYF. The full variable domain, in which reference TRBV7-2 and TRBJ2-5 provide the parts outside the CDR3, is GAGVSQSPSNKVTEKGKDVELRCDPISGHTALYWYRQSLGQGLEFLIYFQGNSAPDKSGLPSDRFSAERTGGSVSTLTIQRTQQEDSAVYLCAIGDWGETQYFGPGTRLLVL.

The V and J genes are TRBV2 and TRBJ1-1; D unclear. Germline values: CDR1 SNHLY, CDR2 FYNNEI. V shed 3 bases and J shed 6 bases, with 17 bases lying between them. The CDR3 contains 15 residues. CDR3 amino acids: CASSDRPLRWAEAFF. DNA for the CDR3: TGTGCCAGCAGTGATCGACCCCTTAGGTGGGCTGAAGCTTTCTTT. Full variable domain (remainder filled in from reference TRBV2 and TRBJ1-1): EPEVTQTPSHQVTQMGQEVILRCVPISNHLYFYWYRQILGQKVEFLVSFYNNEISEKSEIFDDQFSVERPDGSNFTLKIRSTKLEDSAMYFCASSDRPLRWAEAFFGQGTRLTVV.

This clone was recorded a few times. The rearrangement links TRBV2 to TRBJ1-4, with D possibly matching TRBD1 (5 bases). CDR3 length equals 12 residues. V lost 5 bases and J lost 13, with 14 bases in between. The germline V gene encodes CDR1 SNHLY and CDR2 FYNNEI. The DNA of the CDR3 is TGTGCCAGCAGTAGGAGCGCCGGGACACTGTTTTTT. It codes for CASSRSAGTLFF.

The rearrangement links TRBV15 to TRBJ1-3, with TRBD1 as a possible D gene (5 bases). This CDR3 region has 14 residues. V lost 2 bases and J lost 3, with 8 bases in between. Germline CDR1 reads LNHNV; CDR2 reads YYDKDF (reference sequence). The CDR3 DNA reads as TGTGCCACCAGCAGAACGGGGGTTGGAAACACCATATATTTT. Translated: CATSRTGVGNTIYF.